Below, 30 T cell receptor beta chains from the same sample are listed, as sequenced in a study of cytomegalovirus exposure and HLA in healthy donors. Libraries were prepared by immunoSEQ multiplex PCR; TCRdb keeps only in-frame clonotypes and omits some of them. The data contain 200,000 to 250,000 clones, roughly 80% of them singletons. Source material: PBMCs. The source of these receptors is a woman aged 18-30 years in good health and CMV-seronegative.

This clone was seen a single time. The chain recombines TRBV7-9 with TRBJ1-2, with 9 bases fitting TRBD1. Unmatched junction bases numbered 9, after V lost 6 bases and J lost 7 bases. The CDR3 runs 14 residues. Germline CDR1 SEHNR, CDR2 FQNEAQ (reference sequence). The CDR3 region has the DNA TGTGCCAGCAGACCCCGGGACAGGGTGGTTGGCTACACCTTC. Translation gives CASRPRDRVVGYTF.

This sequence joins TRBV7-9 and TRBJ2-5; D may be TRBD1 (5 bases). The germline CDR1 and CDR2 sequences are SEHNR and FQNEAQ (reference sequence). V dropped 2 bases and J dropped 4 bases, with 14 bases sitting between them. This CDR3 is built from 15 residues. This CDR3 reads CASSLNVRAGETQYF. CDR3 DNA: TGTGCCAGCAGCTTAAACGTCAGGGCAGGAGAGACCCAGTACTTC.

This chain connects TRBV5-8 to TRBJ2-7, with unresolved D. The CDR3 covers 12 residues. Trimming pared 0 bases from V and 2 bases from J, leaving 3 bases between. Germline-derived CDR1 and CDR2 are SGHTS and YDEGEE. The CDR3 nucleotides are TGTGCCAGCAGCTTGGGTACCTACGAGCAGTACTTC. As protein: CASSLGTYEQYF.

The chain combines TRBV30 with TRBJ2-7; the D gene is possibly TRBD1 (6 bases). V was trimmed by 0 bases and J by 6 bases, leaving 15 bases between them. CDR3 size: 14 residues. Germline CDR1 and CDR2: GTSNPN and SVGIG (reference sequence). CDR3 protein: CAWSVVPLGGEQYF. The CDR3 DNA follows: TGTGCCTGGAGTGTAGTCCCCCTAGGGGGCGAGCAGTACTTC.

The chain has TRBV7-7 and TRBJ2-1, with D tentatively TRBD2 (5 bases). The V gene lost 5 bases and the J gene lost 5 bases, with 10 bases spanning the gap. This CDR3 contains 13 residues. Per the germline V gene, CDR1 is SSHAT and CDR2 is FNYEAQ (reference sequence). CDR3 sequence: CASSIGLHNEQFF. For the CDR3, the DNA is TGTGCCAGCAGCATTGGACTGCACAATGAGCAGTTCTTC.

This CDR3 reads CASSPWTGQNEQYF. The CDR3 nucleotides are TGTGCCAGCAGCCCGTGGACAGGGCAAAACGAGCAGTACTTC. V and J are TRBV9 and TRBJ2-7; 8 nucleotides line up with TRBD1. The junction had 8 bases not matched to a gene; V was cut back by 4 bases and J by 5 bases. The CDR3 contains 14 residues. Per germline, CDR1 SGDLS and CDR2 YYNGEE.

The V gene is TRBV7-2, the J gene TRBJ1-5, with 7 positions matching TRBD1. Germline V CDR1 and CDR2: SGHTA, FQGNSA. J gave up 6 bases and V 2 bases, and 4 bases lay outside the gene matches. There are 14 residues in the CDR3. The CDR3 is CASSLRDSLQPQHF. CDR3 DNA sequence: TGTGCCAGCAGCTTAAGGGACAGCCTTCAGCCCCAGCATTTT.

The rearrangement joins TRBV4-2 to TRBJ2-3; 14 positions match TRBD2. The germline gives CDR1 LGHNA, CDR2 YNFKEQ. The J segment lost 4 bases and the V segment lost 1 base, leaving 1 base of the junction unmatched. There are 16 residues in the CDR3. The CDR3 DNA reads as TGTGCCAGCAGCCAAGGACTAGCGGGGGGGCCAGATACGCAGTATTTT. It codes for CASSQGLAGGPDTQYF.

The rearrangement uses TRBV30 and TRBJ2-7, with 10 bases that match TRBD2. There are 15 residues in the CDR3. V lost 3 bases to trimming and J lost 2 bases; unmatched junction nucleotides: 7. The germline gives CDR1 GTSNPN, CDR2 SVGIG (reference sequence). CDR3 nucleotides: TGTGCCTGGAGCGCGGCTAGCGGGAGAGCCTACGAGCAGTACTTC. It codes for CAWSAASGRAYEQYF. Full variable domain (remainder filled in from reference TRBV30 and TRBJ2-7): SQTIHQWPATLVQPVGSPLSLECTVEGTSNPNLYWYRQAAGRGLQLLFYSVGIGQISSEVPQNLSASRPQDRQFILSSKKLLLSDSGFYLCAWSAASGRAYEQYFGPGTRLTVT.

This clone was seen a handful of times. The gene calls are TRBV30 and TRBJ2-1; D possibly corresponds to TRBD2 (6 bases). Trimming removed 1 base from V and 3 bases from J, with 10 bases in between. This CDR3 is 14 amino acids long. Germline values: CDR1 GTSNPN, CDR2 SVGIG (reference sequence). CDR3 region: CAWSEGRGYNEQFF. The CDR3 nucleotides are TGTGCCTGGAGTGAAGGGCGGGGCTACAATGAGCAGTTCTTC.

The CDR3 sequence is CASSQDGSQRGFNEQFF. The DNA for the CDR3 is TGCGCCAGCAGCCAAGACGGGAGCCAACGGGGATTTAATGAGCAGTTCTTC. V is TRBV4-1 and J is TRBJ2-1, with a weak D call TRBD2 (6 bases). V shed 0 bases and J shed 7 bases, with 19 bases lying between them. CDR3 size: 17 residues. Germline V gene sequence: CDR1 MGHRA, CDR2 YSYEKL.

The chain is built from TRBV12-5 and TRBJ1-5; D is perhaps TRBD1 (6 bases). The CDR3 sequence is 15 residues long. V was trimmed by 7 bases and J by 0 bases, leaving 13 bases between them. Germline CDR1 is LGHNT and CDR2 is FRNRAP. The CDR3 nucleotides are TGTGCTAGTGCCTCGGGGGGGCTTAGCAATCAGCCCCAGCATTTT. Amino acids: CASASGGLSNQPQHF.

The chain carries TRBV5-1 and TRBJ2-6; TRBD2 agrees at 12 bases. This CDR3 has 20 amino acids. From germline, CDR1 is SGHRS and CDR2 YFSETQ. After removal of 1 base from V and 0 bases from J, the junction contained 8 bases not matched to a gene. CDR3 DNA: TGCGCCAGCAGCTTGAATGGACTAGCGGGAATTGGCTCTGGGGCCAACGTCCTGACTTTC. This gives the protein CASSLNGLAGIGSGANVLTF.

This clone is medium-sized in the sample. V gene TRBV6-5 combines with J gene TRBJ2-7; D unresolved. The V gene lost 5 bases and the J gene lost 0 bases, with 14 bases spanning the gap. This CDR3 region has 15 residues. CDR1 is MNHEY, CDR2 SVGAGI, per germline. The DNA of the CDR3 is TGTGCCAGCAGTCCCCGTGGGTCCCTCTCCTACGAGCAGTACTTC. Translated: CASSPRGSLSYEQYF.

This clone was counted once. V usage is TRBV29-1 and J usage is TRBJ1-5; 9 positions match TRBD1. V lost 5 bases and J lost 3; bases outside the gene matches: 8. CDR1 is SQVTM and CDR2 is ANQGSEA in the germline V gene. The CDR3 has 15 amino acids. The CDR3 loop is CSVTAGTGNNQPQHF. Here the CDR3 DNA reads TGCAGCGTTACTGCCGGGACAGGGAACAATCAGCCCCAGCATTTT.

The chain employs TRBV27 and TRBJ2-6, with D unresolved. Looked up from germline, CDR1 is MNHEY and CDR2 is SMNVEV (reference sequence). The CDR3 runs 16 residues. V gave up 1 base and J gave up 2 bases, with 9 bases separating them. The CDR3 DNA sequence: TGTGCCAGCAGTTTATATCCGGGTACTGGGGCCAACGTCCTGACTTTC. It is translated as CASSLYPGTGANVLTF.

The chain couples TRBV6-6 to TRBJ1-5; no definite D call. V gave up 7 bases and J gave up 6 bases, with 13 bases separating them. The CDR3 extends over 13 amino acids. From germline, CDR1 is MNHNY and CDR2 SVGAGI (reference sequence). CDR3 DNA: TGTGCCAGCACTGTGTTCTCGGGTCAGCCCCAGCATTTT. This gives the protein CASTVFSGQPQHF.

On this clone: Other DNA sequences of this sample code for an identical CDR3. The V call is TRBV28, the J call TRBJ1-1; possible D gene TRBD1, 5 bases. V was shortened by 3 bases and J by 4 bases, with 9 bases between the two germline ends. This CDR3 contains 13 residues. Germline values: CDR1 MDHEN, CDR2 SYDVKM. The CDR3 spells CASSLGGSTEAFF. In nucleotides, the CDR3 is TGTGCCAGCAGTTTGGGGGGATCCACTGAAGCTTTCTTT.

The CDR3, as DNA: TGTGCTAGTGGTTTGTTCTCAGGGGGGACTTGGGCTAGGGGAGAGACCCAGTACTTC. It specifies CASGLFSGGTWARGETQYF. The chain employs TRBV12-5 and TRBJ2-5; possibly TRBD1 for D (7 bases). Germline CDR1 LGHNT, CDR2 FRNRAP. The CDR3 covers 19 residues. V was cut by 2 bases and J by 4 bases, with 26 bases left in between.

This clone was seen once. This chain links TRBV5-1 with TRBJ2-7; unclear D gene. This CDR3 is 13 amino acids long. V was clipped by 2 bases and J by 1 base, with 7 bases between them. Germline V gives CDR1 SGHRS, CDR2 YFSETQ. The CDR3 DNA sequence: TGCGCCAGCAGCTTTTCCCATTCCTACGAGCAGTACTTC. This gives the protein CASSFSHSYEQYF.

The gene calls are TRBV11-2 and TRBJ2-7; possibly TRBD1 for D (7 bases). Germline loops: CDR1 SGHAT, CDR2 FQNNGV. The CDR3 is made up of 17 amino acids. The V and J ends lost 4 bases and 2 bases respectively, with 21 bases between them. The CDR3 reads CASSWGVPGQRTYEQYF. In nucleotides, the CDR3 is TGTGCCAGCAGCTGGGGGGTCCCGGGACAGCGAACCTACGAGCAGTACTTC. Using reference TRBV11-2 and TRBJ2-7 for the parts outside the CDR3, the full variable domain is EAGVAQSPRYKIIEKRQSVAFWCNPISGHATLYWYQQILGQGPKLLIQFQNNGVVDDSQLPKDRFSAERLKGVDSTLKIQPAKLEDSAVYLCASSWGVPGQRTYEQYFGPGTRLTVT.

The rearrangement joins TRBV6-6 to TRBJ2-3, with D possibly being TRBD2 (6 bases). This CDR3 is 13 amino acids long. V was cut by 6 bases and J by 4 bases, with 11 bases left in between. CDR1 is MNHNY and CDR2 is SVGAGI in the germline V gene (reference sequence). Here the CDR3 DNA reads TGTGCCAGCAGACCTCCTAGCGCAGATACGCAGTATTTT. Translation: CASRPPSADTQYF.

In nucleotides, the CDR3 is TGTGCCAGCAAGGTGGGAAATAACTATGGCTACACCTTC. Amino acid sequence: CASKVGNNYGYTF. This chain uses TRBV6-1 with TRBJ1-2; D uncertain. Deletions cut 7 bases from V and 1 base from J, with 10 bases between. The length of the CDR3 is 13 residues. CDR1 and CDR2 from the germline V gene are MNHNS and SASEGT.

The rearrangement links TRBV6-1 to TRBJ2-7; D remains unclear. V lost 1 base and J 3 bases, leaving 13 bases between the germline ends. CDR1 and CDR2 (germline): MNHNS, SASEGT. This CDR3 is 15 amino acids long. CDR3 sequence reads: CASSEDIGSSYEQYF. The CDR3 DNA reads as TGTGCCAGCAGTGAAGACATCGGTTCCAGCTACGAGCAGTACTTC.

The chain combines TRBV5-4 with TRBJ2-2; 8 nucleotides line up with TRBD1. From germline, CDR1 is SGHNT and CDR2 YYREEE (reference sequence). The CDR3 covers 17 residues. V lost 0 bases to trimming and J lost 4 bases; unmatched junction nucleotides: 8. The CDR3 sequence is CASSLAGYRGITGELFF. For the CDR3, the DNA is TGTGCCAGCAGCTTGGCCGGATACAGGGGGATCACCGGGGAGCTGTTTTTT.

The table lists this clone with a count of one. This sequence joins TRBV6-5 and TRBJ2-2; D not certain. V was clipped by 2 bases and J by 3 bases, with 10 bases between them. Germline CDR1 and CDR2: MNHEY and SVGAGI. The CDR3 spans 15 residues. CDR3 sequence: CASSYVTLDTGELFF. The CDR3 bases are TGTGCCAGCAGTTACGTGACTCTTGACACCGGGGAGCTGTTTTTT.

The J gene is TRBJ2-1, the V gene TRBV30; 10 nucleotides line up with TRBD1. Germline V gene data show CDR1 as GTSNPN and CDR2 as SVGIG (reference sequence). The CDR3 is made up of 15 amino acids. V trimming: 2 bases; J trimming: 3 bases; junction bases outside the gene matches: 4. This CDR3 reads CAWSYGQGGYNEQFF. Written as DNA, the CDR3 is TGTGCCTGGAGTTATGGACAGGGGGGCTACAATGAGCAGTTCTTC.

This clone was detected a few times. The genes are TRBV25-1 and TRBJ2-1; 7 bases fit TRBD1. The CDR3 sequence is 16 residues long. V gave up 5 bases and J gave up 3 bases; unmatched junction bases: 10. Per the germline V gene, CDR1 is MGHDK and CDR2 is SYGVNS. The CDR3 bases are TGTGCCAGCAGTCCACCGGGACAGATTATCTACAATGAGCAGTTCTTC. It codes for CASSPPGQIIYNEQFF. Based on the CDR3 plus reference TRBV25-1 and TRBJ2-1, the full variable domain is EADIYQTPRYLVIGTGKKITLECSQTMGHDKMYWYQQDPGMELHLIHYSYGVNSTEKGDLSSESTVSRIRTEHFPLTLESARPSHTSQYLCASSPPGQIIYNEQFFGPGTRLTVL.

The chain couples TRBV2 to TRBJ1-1, with 8 bases identical to TRBD1. The CDR3 covers 15 residues. Per the germline V gene, CDR1 is SNHLY and CDR2 is FYNNEI. J gave up 5 bases and V 6 bases, and 11 bases lay outside the gene matches. In DNA form, the CDR3 reads TGTGCCAGCAGAGGAGCCCTAGGGACAGGTACTGAAGCTTTCTTT. It translates to CASRGALGTGTEAFF.

The V gene is TRBV27, the J gene TRBJ2-7; D unresolved. Germline V CDR1 and CDR2: MNHEY, SMNVEV (reference sequence). V shed 1 base and J shed 7 bases, with 11 bases lying between them. The CDR3 is 13 residues long. The CDR3 nucleotides are TGTGCCAGCAGTTTATTTCGGACGGAAGAGCAGTACTTC. It translates to CASSLFRTEEQYF.